Following are 18 T cell receptor beta chains from one sample sequenced in a study of naive CD8 T cells in extremely preterm neonates. Assay: immunoSEQ multiplex PCR; the TCRdb copy retains only in-frame clones and omits some. Among fewer than 6,500 clones listed, around 97% were seen once. Material for sequencing was naive CD8+ T cells from blood. These receptors came from a human donor in good health.

V is TRBV7-8 and J is TRBJ2-3; 8 bases agree with TRBD2. This CDR3 is 16 amino acids long. Germline V CDR1 and CDR2: SGHVS, FQNEAQ. V trimming: 5 bases; J trimming: 0 bases; junction bases outside the gene matches: 7. The CDR3 reads CASSLTSGLSTDTQYF. DNA of the CDR3: TGTGCCAGCAGCCTCACTAGCGGCCTTAGCACAGATACGCAGTATTTT.

The rearrangement links TRBV27 to TRBJ2-3; D might be TRBD1 (5 bases). CDR3 length equals 15 residues. Deletions cut 4 bases from V and 3 bases from J, with 14 bases between. Per germline, CDR1 MNHEY and CDR2 SMNVEV (reference sequence). CDR3 sequence reads: CASSSWGDITDTQYF. For the CDR3, the DNA is TGTGCCAGCAGTTCCTGGGGCGATATTACAGATACGCAGTATTTT.

This chain joins TRBV19 and TRBJ1-5; 12 bases fit TRBD1. This CDR3 contains 17 residues. V shed 7 bases and J 0 bases; nucleotides not matched to a gene: 7. Looked up from germline, CDR1 is LNHDA and CDR2 is SQIVND (reference sequence). Here the CDR3 reads CASTSGTGGISNQPQHF. Here the CDR3 DNA reads TGTGCCAGTACTTCCGGGACAGGGGGCATTAGCAATCAGCCCCAGCATTTT. The complete variable domain, with remaining parts taken from reference TRBV19 and TRBJ1-5, reads DGGITQSPKYLFRKEGQNVTLSCEQNLNHDAMYWYRQDPGQGLRLIYYSQIVNDFQKGDIAEGYSVSREKKESFPLTVTSAQKNPTAFYLCASTSGTGGISNQPQHFGDGTRLSIL.

The chain uses TRBV27 and TRBJ2-1; D not resolved. CDR3 size: 15 residues. Germline V gene data show CDR1 as MNHEY and CDR2 as SMNVEV (reference sequence). V was cut by 2 bases and J by 0 bases, with 8 bases left in between. Written as DNA, the CDR3 is TGTGCCAGCAGTTTAGACTCGAGCTCCTACAATGAGCAGTTCTTC. Translation gives CASSLDSSSYNEQFF.

The genes are TRBV30 and TRBJ2-2; D unresolved. The CDR3 covers 15 residues. The germline V gene has CDR1 GTSNPN and CDR2 SVGIG (reference sequence). Trimming removed 0 bases at V and 3 bases at J, with 11 bases between. The CDR3 nucleotides are TGTGCCTGGAGTGTCCTACCTCCCTACACCGGGGAGCTGTTTTTT. Protein: CAWSVLPPYTGELFF. Using reference TRBV30 and TRBJ2-2 for the parts outside the CDR3, the full variable domain is SQTIHQWPATLVQPVGSPLSLECTVEGTSNPNLYWYRQAAGRGLQLLFYSVGIGQISSEVPQNLSASRPQDRQFILSSKKLLLSDSGFYLCAWSVLPPYTGELFFGEGSRLTVL.

V usage is TRBV28 and J usage is TRBJ1-1; 8 bases align to TRBD1. The CDR3 runs to 14 residues. Germline V gene lookup returns CDR1 MDHEN and CDR2 SYDVKM. The V gene end was trimmed by 3 bases and the J gene end by 6 bases; junction bases not matched to a gene: 6. The CDR3 region has the DNA TGTGCCAGCAGTTTGGACAGGGAGGTCGCTGAAGCTTTCTTT. It encodes CASSLDREVAEAFF.

The chain has TRBV11-2 and TRBJ2-2; D is perhaps TRBD2 (6 bases). With 3 bases removed from V and 6 bases from J, the gap between germline ends came to 11 bases. CDR3 size: 14 residues. Per germline, CDR1 SGHAT and CDR2 FQNNGV. In DNA form, the CDR3 reads TGTGCCAGCAGCTTCGGAGGGATTGCCGGGGAGCTGTTTTTT. Translated, it gives CASSFGGIAGELFF.

The chain joins TRBV14 to TRBJ2-5, with 7 bases identical to TRBD1. The germline gives CDR1 SGHDN, CDR2 FVKESK. The CDR3 is 18 residues long. The V and J ends lost 1 base and 7 bases, in that order; junction bases with no gene match: 18. CDR3 DNA sequence: TGTGCCAGCAGCCAAGTACGTGTCTCGGCGGACCACAGGGGGACCCAGTACTTC. Its translation: CASSQVRVSADHRGTQYF.

This chain uses TRBV7-9 with TRBJ1-2; 7 bases align to TRBD1. The CDR3 covers 15 residues. Per germline, CDR1 SEHNR and CDR2 FQNEAQ (reference sequence). V trimming: 5 bases; J trimming: 3 bases; junction bases outside the gene matches: 9. The CDR3 DNA sequence: TGTGCCAGCAGCCCGACAGGGCGACCTGACTATGGCTACACCTTC. Encoded protein: CASSPTGRPDYGYTF.

DNA for the CDR3: TGTGCCAGCAGATCGGGGGTTCCCTATGGCTACACCTTC. Amino acid sequence: CASRSGVPYGYTF. The chain recombines TRBV6-5 with TRBJ1-2; a weak D match, TRBD1 (5 bases). The CDR3 has 13 residues. Per germline, CDR1 MNHEY and CDR2 SVGAGI. The ends were cut back, 6 bases at V and 4 bases at J, with 12 bases in the middle.

V gene TRBV28 combines with J gene TRBJ2-1, with 9 bases aligning to TRBD2. The CDR3 is made up of 16 amino acids. Germline-derived CDR1 and CDR2 are MDHEN and SYDVKM. V lost 5 bases to trimming and J lost 7 bases; unmatched junction nucleotides: 12. CDR3 region: CASSQEREAFLNEQFF. CDR3 in DNA: TGTGCCAGCAGTCAGGAGCGGGAGGCGTTCTTAAATGAGCAGTTCTTC.

This sequence joins TRBV5-4 and TRBJ1-5, with D unresolved. CDR3 length equals 15 residues. Germline V gene sequence: CDR1 SGHNT, CDR2 YYREEE (reference sequence). The V gene lost 4 bases and the J gene lost 2 bases, with 13 bases spanning the gap. The CDR3 here is CASSLLESGNQPQHF. The CDR3, as DNA: TGTGCCAGCAGCCTCCTAGAGAGCGGCAATCAGCCCCAGCATTTT.

V usage is TRBV7-9 and J usage is TRBJ2-3; TRBD2 matches at 10 bases. Germline assignment: CDR1 SEHNR and CDR2 FQNEAQ (reference sequence). The CDR3 loop spans 15 amino acids. The trim removed 4 bases at V and 2 bases at J, leaving 3 bases unmatched. The CDR3 sequence is CASSSGLANTDTQYF. The CDR3, as DNA: TGTGCCAGCAGCTCGGGACTAGCGAACACAGATACGCAGTATTTT. Full variable domain (remainder filled in from reference TRBV7-9 and TRBJ2-3): DTGVSQNPRHKITKRGQNVTFRCDPISEHNRLYWYRQTLGQGPEFLTYFQNEAQLEKSRLLSDRFSAERPKGSFSTLEIQRTEQGDSAMYLCASSSGLANTDTQYFGPGTRLTVL.

This chain links TRBV4-1 with TRBJ1-1; D is ambiguous. CDR1 is MGHRA, CDR2 YSYEKL, per germline. The germline V and J ends were trimmed by 3 bases and 0 bases, with 11 bases remaining between them. The CDR3 runs 15 residues. CDR3: CASSHGRGMNTEAFF. Here the CDR3 DNA reads TGCGCCAGCAGCCATGGCAGAGGTATGAACACTGAAGCTTTCTTT.

This clone was picked up one time. V and J are TRBV13 and TRBJ2-7; TRBD2 might be the D (6 bases). The CDR3 consists of 14 residues. CDR1 PRHDT and CDR2 FYEKMQ come from the germline V gene (reference sequence). V was clipped by 5 bases and J by 3 bases, with 14 bases between them. As DNA, the CDR3 is TGTGCCAGCAGCCAAGGGCGGGGTGTCTACGAGCAGTACGTC. This encodes CASSQGRGVYEQYV.

The chain uses TRBV15 and TRBJ1-5, with unresolved D. This CDR3 is built from 15 residues. From germline, CDR1 is LNHNV and CDR2 YYDKDF (reference sequence). Trimming took off 0 bases at V and 1 base at J, with 7 bases between the two ends. The CDR3 spells CATSRDPRSNQPQHF. CDR3 in DNA: TGTGCCACCAGCAGAGATCCCCGGAGCAATCAGCCCCAGCATTTT. Combining the CDR3 with reference TRBV15 and TRBJ1-5 gives the whole variable domain DAMVIQNPRYQVTQFGKPVTLSCSQTLNHNVMYWYQQKSSQAPKLLFHYYDKDFNNEADTPDNFQSRRPNTSFCFLDIRSPGLGDTAMYLCATSRDPRSNQPQHFGDGTRLSIL.

The chain uses TRBV27 and TRBJ2-5; TRBD1 aligns across 8 bases. V dropped 4 bases and J dropped 4; count of bases not matched to a gene: 5. The CDR3 loop spans 14 amino acids. Germline loops: CDR1 MNHEY, CDR2 SMNVEV (reference sequence). The CDR3, as DNA: TGTGCCAGCAGTTCCCAGGGGGCAGGAGAGACCCAGTACTTC. Residues: CASSSQGAGETQYF.

The chain combines TRBV5-5 with TRBJ2-1; TRBD2 agrees at 10 bases. The germline CDR1 and CDR2 sequences are SGHKS and YYEKEE (reference sequence). Germline trimming cut 1 base from V and 8 bases from J; bases unmatched to any gene: 6. This CDR3 contains 15 residues. The CDR3 reads CASSLLAGGVYEQFF. The CDR3 coding sequence is TGTGCCAGCAGCTTGTTAGCGGGGGGTGTGTATGAGCAGTTCTTC.